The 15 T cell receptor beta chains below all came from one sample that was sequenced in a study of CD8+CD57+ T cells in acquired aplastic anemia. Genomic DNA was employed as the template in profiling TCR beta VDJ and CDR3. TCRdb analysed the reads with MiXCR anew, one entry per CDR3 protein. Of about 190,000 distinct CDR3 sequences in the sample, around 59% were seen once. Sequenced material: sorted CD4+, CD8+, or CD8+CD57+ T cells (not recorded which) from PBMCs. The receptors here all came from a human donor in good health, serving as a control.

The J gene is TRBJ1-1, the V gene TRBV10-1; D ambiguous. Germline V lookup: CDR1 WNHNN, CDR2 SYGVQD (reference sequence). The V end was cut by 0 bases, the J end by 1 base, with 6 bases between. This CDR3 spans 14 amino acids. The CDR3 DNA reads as TGCGCCAGCAGTGAGTCTTTGGCGAACACTGAAGCTTTCTTT. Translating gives CASSESLANTEAFF.

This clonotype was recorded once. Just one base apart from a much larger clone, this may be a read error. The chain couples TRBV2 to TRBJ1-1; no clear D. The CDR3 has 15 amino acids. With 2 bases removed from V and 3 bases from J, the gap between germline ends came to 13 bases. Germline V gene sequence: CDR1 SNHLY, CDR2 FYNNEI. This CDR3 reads CASSESSRSDTEAFF. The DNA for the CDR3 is TGTGCCAGCAGTGAATCGTCGCGGTCCGACACTGAAGCTTTCTTT.

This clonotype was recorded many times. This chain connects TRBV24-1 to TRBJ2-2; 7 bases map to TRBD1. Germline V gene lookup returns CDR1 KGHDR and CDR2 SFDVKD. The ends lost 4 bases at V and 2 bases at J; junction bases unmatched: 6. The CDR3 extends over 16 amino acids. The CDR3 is CATSEHDRENTGELFF. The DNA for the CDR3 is TGTGCCACCAGTGAACATGACAGGGAAAACACCGGGGAGCTGTTTTTT.

The CDR3 nucleotides read TGTGCCAGCAGCTTGCTCCAGGGGGCGGCTTTCTTT. It yields the protein CASSLLQGAAFF. The J gene is TRBJ1-1, the V gene TRBV7-9; 8 bases fit TRBD1. The CDR3 covers 12 residues. CDR1 is SEHNR and CDR2 is FQNEAQ in the germline V gene (reference sequence). V was clipped by 3 bases and J by 11 bases; unmatched bases: 5.

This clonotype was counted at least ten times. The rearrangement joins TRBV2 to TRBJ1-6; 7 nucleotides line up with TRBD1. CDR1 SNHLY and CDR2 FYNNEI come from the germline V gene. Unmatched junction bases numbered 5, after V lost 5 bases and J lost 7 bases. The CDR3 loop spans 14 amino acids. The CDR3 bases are TGTGCCAGCAGTACCAGGACAGGAAATTCACCCCTCCACTTT. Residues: CASSTRTGNSPLHF.

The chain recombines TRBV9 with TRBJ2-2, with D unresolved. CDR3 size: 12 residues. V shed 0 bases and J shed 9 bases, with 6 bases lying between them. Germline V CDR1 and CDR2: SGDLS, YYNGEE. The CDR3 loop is CASSVEFRELFF. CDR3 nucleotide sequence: TGTGCCAGCAGCGTAGAATTTCGGGAGCTGTTTTTT.

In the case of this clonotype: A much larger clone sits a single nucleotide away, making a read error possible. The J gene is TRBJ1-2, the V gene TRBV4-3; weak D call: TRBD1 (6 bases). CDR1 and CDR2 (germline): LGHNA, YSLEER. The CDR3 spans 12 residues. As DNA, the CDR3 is TGCGCCTGCAGCCAACAGGGTTTTGGCTACACCTTC. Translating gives CACSQQGFGYTF.

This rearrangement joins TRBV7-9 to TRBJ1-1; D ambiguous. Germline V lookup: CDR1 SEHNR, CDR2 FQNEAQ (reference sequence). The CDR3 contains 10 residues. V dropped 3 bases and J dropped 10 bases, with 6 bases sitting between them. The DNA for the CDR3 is TGTGCCAGCAGCTTCTCTGGAGCTTTCTTT. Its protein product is CASSFSGAFF.

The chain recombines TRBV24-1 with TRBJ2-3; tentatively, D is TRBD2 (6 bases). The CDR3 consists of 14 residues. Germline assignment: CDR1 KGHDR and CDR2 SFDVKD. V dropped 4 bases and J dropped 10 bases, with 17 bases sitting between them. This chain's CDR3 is CATSDPGSTAAQYF. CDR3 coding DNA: TGTGCCACCAGTGACCCCGGGAGCACAGCTGCGCAGTATTTT.

The CDR3 sequence: CASSVRQGEAFF. CDR3 in DNA: TGTGCCAGTAGTGTTCGACAGGGAGAAGCTTTCTTT. V usage is TRBV19 and J usage is TRBJ1-1; 7 bases line up with TRBD1. This CDR3 spans 12 amino acids. The junction had 5 bases not matched to a gene; V was cut back by 5 bases and J by 8 bases. Germline CDR1 is LNHDA and CDR2 is SQIVND (reference sequence). Together with reference TRBV19 and TRBJ1-1, the CDR3 gives the full variable domain: DGGITQSPKYLFRKEGQNVTLSCEQNLNHDAMYWYRQDPGQGLRLIYYSQIVNDFQKGDIAEGYSVSREKKESFPLTVTSAQKNPTAFYLCASSVRQGEAFFGQGTRLTVV.

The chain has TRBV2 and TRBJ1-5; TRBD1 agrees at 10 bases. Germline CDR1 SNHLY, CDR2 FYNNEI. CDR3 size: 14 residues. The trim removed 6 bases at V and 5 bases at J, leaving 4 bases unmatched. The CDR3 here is CASSAGQGDQPQHF. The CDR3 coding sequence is TGTGCCAGCAGCGCCGGACAGGGGGATCAGCCCCAGCATTTT.

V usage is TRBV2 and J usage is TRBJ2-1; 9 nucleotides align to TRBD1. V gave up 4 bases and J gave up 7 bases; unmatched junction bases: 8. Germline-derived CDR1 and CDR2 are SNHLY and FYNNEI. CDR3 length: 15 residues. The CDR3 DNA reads TGTGCCAGCAGTGCGTACGGGACAGGGCTGAATGAGCAGTTCTTC. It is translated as CASSAYGTGLNEQFF.

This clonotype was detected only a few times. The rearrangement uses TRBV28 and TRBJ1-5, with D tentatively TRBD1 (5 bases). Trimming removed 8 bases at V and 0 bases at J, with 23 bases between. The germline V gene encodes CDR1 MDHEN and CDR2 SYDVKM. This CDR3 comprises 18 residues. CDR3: CASDRSRVSRASNQPQHF. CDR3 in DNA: TGTGCCAGCGATCGAAGCAGGGTGTCTCGGGCTAGCAATCAGCCCCAGCATTTT.

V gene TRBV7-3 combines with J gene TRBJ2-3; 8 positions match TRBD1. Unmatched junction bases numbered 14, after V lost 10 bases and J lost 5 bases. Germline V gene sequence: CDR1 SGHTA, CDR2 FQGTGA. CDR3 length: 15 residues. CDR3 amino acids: CAINPGGSSGDTQYF. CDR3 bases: TGTGCCATCAACCCAGGGGGCTCCTCGGGAGATACGCAGTATTTT.

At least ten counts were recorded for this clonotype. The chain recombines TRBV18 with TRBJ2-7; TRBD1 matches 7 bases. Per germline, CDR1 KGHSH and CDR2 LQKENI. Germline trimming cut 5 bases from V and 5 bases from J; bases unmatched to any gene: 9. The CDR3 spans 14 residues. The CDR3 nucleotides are TGTGCCAGCTCATCCTCGACAGGGAGCAACGAGCAGTACTTC. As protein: CASSSSTGSNEQYF. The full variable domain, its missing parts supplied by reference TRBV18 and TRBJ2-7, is NAGVMQNPRHLVRRRGQEARLRCSPMKGHSHVYWYRQLPEEGLKFMVYLQKENIIDESGMPKERFSAEFPKEGPSILRIQQVVRGDSAAYFCASSSSTGSNEQYFGPGTRLTVT.